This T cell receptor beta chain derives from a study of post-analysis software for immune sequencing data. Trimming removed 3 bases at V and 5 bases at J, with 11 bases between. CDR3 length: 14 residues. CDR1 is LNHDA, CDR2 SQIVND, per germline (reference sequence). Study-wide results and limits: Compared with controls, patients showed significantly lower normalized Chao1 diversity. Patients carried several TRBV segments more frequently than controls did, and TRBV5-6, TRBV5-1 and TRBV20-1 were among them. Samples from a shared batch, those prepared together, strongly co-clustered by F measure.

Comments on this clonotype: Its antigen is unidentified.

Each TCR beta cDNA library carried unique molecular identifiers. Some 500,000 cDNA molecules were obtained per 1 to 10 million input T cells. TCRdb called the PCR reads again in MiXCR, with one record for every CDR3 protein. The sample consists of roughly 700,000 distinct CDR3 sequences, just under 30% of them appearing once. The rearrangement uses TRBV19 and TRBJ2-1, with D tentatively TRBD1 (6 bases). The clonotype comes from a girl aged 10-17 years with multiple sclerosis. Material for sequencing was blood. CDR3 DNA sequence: TGTGCCAGTAGTATGGGGGCGTTAGACAATGAGCAGTTCTTC. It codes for CASSMGALDNEQFF.